This T cell receptor (beta chain) was profiled in a study of CD8 T cell repertoires and HIV-1 epitope variants. About the study: Separate wells received one of Twenty-five Gag or Nef variant peptides. The baseline condition was 1M T cells left uncultured.

The protocol was immunoSEQ multiplex PCR, while the TCRdb copy is restricted to in-frame clones and leaves out a portion. This sample has approximately 1,000 clones, with about 69% found just once. Of note for this clone: Its antigen is still unknown.

Study conclusions and caveats: A handful of clonotypes recognized Nef KF9, one HW9, none TAALDMSHF.

V was cut by 0 bases and J by 7 bases, with 11 bases left in between. The CDR3 has 13 amino acids. Germline V gene lookup returns CDR1 SGDLS and CDR2 YYNGEE. This clonotype originated in a male donor with HIV. The sample consisted of cultured CD8+ T cells derived from PBMCs. The rearrangement uses TRBV9 and TRBJ2-7; a weak D match, TRBD1 (6 bases). The CDR3 loop is CASSVGTGREQYF. CDR3 coding DNA: TGTGCCAGCAGCGTAGGCACAGGGCGAGAGCAGTACTTC.